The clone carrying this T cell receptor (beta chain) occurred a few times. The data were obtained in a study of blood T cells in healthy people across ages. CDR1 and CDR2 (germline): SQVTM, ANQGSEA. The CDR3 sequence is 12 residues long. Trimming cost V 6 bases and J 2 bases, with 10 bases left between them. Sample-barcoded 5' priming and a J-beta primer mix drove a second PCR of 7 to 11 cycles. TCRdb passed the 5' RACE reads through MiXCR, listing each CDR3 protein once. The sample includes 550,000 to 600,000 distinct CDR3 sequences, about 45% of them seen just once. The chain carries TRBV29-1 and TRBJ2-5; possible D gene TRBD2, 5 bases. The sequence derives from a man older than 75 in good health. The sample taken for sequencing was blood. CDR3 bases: TGCAGCGTAGCGGACGTACAAGAGACCCAGTACTTC. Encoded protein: CSVADVQETQYF. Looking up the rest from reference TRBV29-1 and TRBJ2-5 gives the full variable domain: SAVISQKPSRDICQRGTSLTIQCQVDSQVTMMFWYRQQPGQSLTLIATANQGSEATYESGFVIDKFPISRPNLTFSTLTVSNMSPEDSSIYLCSVADVQETQYFGPGTRLLVL.